The sequence of this T cell receptor beta chain was determined in a study of read filtering for tumor transcriptome and immune sequencing. From about 0.4 ug of RNA, a library with molecular barcoded alpha/delta and beta/gamma adaptors was made. TCRdb reprocessed the reads via MiXCR and lists one record per CDR3 protein. The table records some 46,000 distinct CDR3 sequences, about 20% of them present only once. This clonotype was recorded only once. The CDR3 ends on some other residue instead of the conserved phenylalanine or tryptophan, so this is likely a read error. This CDR3 comprises 13 residues. Germline V gene lookup returns CDR1 DFQATT and CDR2 SNEGSKA (reference sequence). The ends were cut back, 2 bases at V and 3 bases at J, with 10 bases in the middle.

The receptor was derived from a donor at least 40 years old with multiple myeloma. The chain recombines TRBV20-1 with TRBJ2-5, with D possibly being TRBD1 (5 bases). Sequenced material: a population of CD138-negative cells sorted from bone marrow. The CDR3 is CSARLGREETQYI. DNA for the CDR3: TGCAGTGCTAGACTGGGCAGGGAAGAGACCCAGTACATC.